Listed here are 5 T cell receptor beta chains from one sample, sequenced in a study of technical replicates of blood from several donors. Sequencing was performed with immunoSEQ multiplex PCR; in TCRdb, only in-frame clones are kept and a portion is missing. The sample has approximately 88,000 clones, 94% seen once. The sequenced sample consisted of T cells isolated from PBMCs. These TCRs come from a human donor in good health.

CDR3 loop: CATSRVVIGAEAFF. The CDR3 DNA follows: TGTGCCACCAGCAGAGTGGTTATAGGGGCTGAAGCTTTCTTT. The chain is built from TRBV15 and TRBJ1-1; possible D gene TRBD1, 5 bases. The CDR3 consists of 14 residues. V dropped 1 base and J dropped 6 bases, with 12 bases sitting between them. Germline V gives CDR1 LNHNV, CDR2 YYDKDF (reference sequence).

This clone occurred once. This chain links TRBV2 with TRBJ2-5; 10 bases are shared with TRBD2. CDR1 SNHLY and CDR2 FYNNEI come from the germline V gene. This CDR3 comprises 14 residues. Trimming cost V 6 bases and J 0 bases; bases outside gene matches: 1. CDR3 sequence reads: CASRLAGNQETQYF. CDR3 nucleotide sequence: TGTGCCAGCAGACTAGCGGGGAACCAAGAGACCCAGTACTTC.

This clone was observed a single time. The chain carries TRBV5-1 and TRBJ1-4; TRBD1 agrees at 11 bases. The CDR3 spans 16 residues. CDR1 and CDR2 from the germline V gene are SGHRS and YFSETQ. The V segment lost 2 bases and the J segment 8 bases; nucleotides outside the gene matches: 8. The CDR3 DNA follows: TGCGCCAGCAGCTTCAATGGACAGGGGGCAGGGGAAAAACTGTTTTTT. This encodes CASSFNGQGAGEKLFF.

The chain combines TRBV18 with TRBJ2-2, with a weak D call TRBD1 (6 bases). CDR3 length: 16 residues. Trimming took off 6 bases at V and 5 bases at J, with 19 bases between the two ends. Looked up from germline, CDR1 is KGHSH and CDR2 is LQKENI. This CDR3 is CASSSRDTLGTGELFF. The CDR3 DNA reads as TGTGCCAGCTCGTCAAGGGACACTCTAGGAACCGGGGAGCTGTTTTTT. Full variable domain (rest looked up from reference TRBV18 and TRBJ2-2): NAGVMQNPRHLVRRRGQEARLRCSPMKGHSHVYWYRQLPEEGLKFMVYLQKENIIDESGMPKERFSAEFPKEGPSILRIQQVVRGDSAAYFCASSSRDTLGTGELFFGEGSRLTVL.

The genes are TRBV6-5 and TRBJ2-7; D is possibly TRBD2 (6 bases). V was pared by 5 bases and J by 1 base, with 12 bases between. The CDR3 totals 14 residues. CDR1 is MNHEY, CDR2 SVGAGI, per germline. This CDR3 reads CASSPWSGSYEQYF. The CDR3 bases are TGTGCCAGCAGTCCCTGGAGCGGGTCCTACGAGCAGTACTTC.